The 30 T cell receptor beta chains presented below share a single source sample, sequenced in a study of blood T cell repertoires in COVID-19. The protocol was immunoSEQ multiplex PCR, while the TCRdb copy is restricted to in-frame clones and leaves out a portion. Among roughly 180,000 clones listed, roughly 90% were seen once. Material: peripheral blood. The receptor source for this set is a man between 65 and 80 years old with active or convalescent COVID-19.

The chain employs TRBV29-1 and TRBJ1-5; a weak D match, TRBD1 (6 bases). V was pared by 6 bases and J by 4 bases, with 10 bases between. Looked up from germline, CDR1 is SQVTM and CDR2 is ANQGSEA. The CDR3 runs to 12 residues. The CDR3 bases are TGCAGCGTCCAACAGGGAAATCAGCCCCAGCATTTT. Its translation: CSVQQGNQPQHF.

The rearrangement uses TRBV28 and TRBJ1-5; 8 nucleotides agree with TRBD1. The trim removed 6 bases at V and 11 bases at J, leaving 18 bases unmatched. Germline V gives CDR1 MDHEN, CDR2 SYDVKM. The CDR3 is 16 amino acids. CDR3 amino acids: CASRPTGHTTGGAQHF. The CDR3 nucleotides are TGTGCCAGCAGGCCAACGGGGCATACCACAGGGGGAGCCCAGCATTTT.

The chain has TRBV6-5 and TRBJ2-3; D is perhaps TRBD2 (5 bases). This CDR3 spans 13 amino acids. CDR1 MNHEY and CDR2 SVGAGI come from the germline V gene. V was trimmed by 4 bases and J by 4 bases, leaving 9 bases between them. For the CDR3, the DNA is TGTGCCAGCAGTTTTCCGGGGTCAGATACGCAGTATTTT. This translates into CASSFPGSDTQYF.

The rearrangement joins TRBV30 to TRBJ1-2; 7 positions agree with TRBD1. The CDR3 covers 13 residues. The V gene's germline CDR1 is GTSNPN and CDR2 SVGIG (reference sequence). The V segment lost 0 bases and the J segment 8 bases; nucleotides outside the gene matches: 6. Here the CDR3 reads CAWSVQGGKGYTF. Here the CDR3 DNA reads TGTGCCTGGAGTGTACAAGGGGGCAAGGGCTACACCTTC.

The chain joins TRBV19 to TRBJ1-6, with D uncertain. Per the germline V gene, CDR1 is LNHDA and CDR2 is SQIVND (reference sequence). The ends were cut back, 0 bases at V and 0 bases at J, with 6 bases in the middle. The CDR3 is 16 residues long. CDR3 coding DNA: TGTGCCAGTAGTATAGAGAGCGGCTCCTATAATTCACCCCTCCACTTT. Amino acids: CASSIESGSYNSPLHF.

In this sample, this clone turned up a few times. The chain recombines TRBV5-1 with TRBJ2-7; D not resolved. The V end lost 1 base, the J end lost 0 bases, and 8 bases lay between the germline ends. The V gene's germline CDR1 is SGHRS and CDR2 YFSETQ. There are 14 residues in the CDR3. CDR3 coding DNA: TGCGCCAGCAGCTTGTCTATGCTCTCCTACGAGCAGTACTTC. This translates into CASSLSMLSYEQYF.

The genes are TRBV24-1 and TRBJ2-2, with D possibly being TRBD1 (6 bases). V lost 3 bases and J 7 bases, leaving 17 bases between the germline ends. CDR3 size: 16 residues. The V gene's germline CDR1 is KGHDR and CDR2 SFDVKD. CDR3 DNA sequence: TGTGCCACCAGTGATAAGGGCCAGGGGCATAGCGGGGAGCTGTTTTTT. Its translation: CATSDKGQGHSGELFF.

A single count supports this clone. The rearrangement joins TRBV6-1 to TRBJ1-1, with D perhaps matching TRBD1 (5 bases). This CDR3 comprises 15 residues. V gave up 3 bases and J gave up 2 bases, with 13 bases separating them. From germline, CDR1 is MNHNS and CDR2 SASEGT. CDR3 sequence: CASSEGGRPNTEAFF. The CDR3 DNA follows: TGTGCCAGCAGTGAGGGGGGACGGCCTAACACTGAAGCTTTCTTT.

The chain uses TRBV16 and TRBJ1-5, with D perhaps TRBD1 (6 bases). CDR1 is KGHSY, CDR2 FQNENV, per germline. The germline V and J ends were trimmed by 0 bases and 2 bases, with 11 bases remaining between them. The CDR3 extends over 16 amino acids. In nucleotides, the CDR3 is TGTGCCAGCAGCCAATCGAAGGCAGGGGGCAATCAGCCCCAGCATTTT. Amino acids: CASSQSKAGGNQPQHF.

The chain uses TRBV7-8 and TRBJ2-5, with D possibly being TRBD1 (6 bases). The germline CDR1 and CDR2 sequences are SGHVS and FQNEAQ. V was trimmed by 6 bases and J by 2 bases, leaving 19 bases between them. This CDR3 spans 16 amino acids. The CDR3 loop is CASRNGATGKQETQYF. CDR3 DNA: TGTGCCAGCAGAAATGGAGCGACAGGAAAACAAGAGACCCAGTACTTC.

The CDR3 protein is CASSLGQATYEQYF. The CDR3 DNA follows: TGTGCCAGCAGTTTAGGCCAGGCCACCTACGAGCAGTACTTC. The rearrangement joins TRBV27 to TRBJ2-7; D uncertain. The CDR3 loop spans 14 amino acids. Trimming removed 2 bases at V and 2 bases at J, with 10 bases between. CDR1 MNHEY and CDR2 SMNVEV come from the germline V gene (reference sequence).

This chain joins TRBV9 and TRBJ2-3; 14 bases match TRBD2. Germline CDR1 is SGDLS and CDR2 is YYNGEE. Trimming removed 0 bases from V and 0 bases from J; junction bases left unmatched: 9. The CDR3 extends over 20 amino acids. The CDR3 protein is CASSVAPGTSGSPSTDTQYF. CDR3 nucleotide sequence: TGTGCCAGCAGCGTAGCCCCCGGGACTAGCGGGAGCCCTAGCACAGATACGCAGTATTTT.

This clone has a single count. CDR3 residues: CASSSSGGESTDTQYF. The CDR3 nucleotides read TGCGCCAGCTCTTCCTCTGGTGGAGAAAGCACAGATACGCAGTATTTT. The chain is built from TRBV4-3 and TRBJ2-3; D uncertain. This CDR3 has 16 residues. Trimming took off 8 bases at V and 0 bases at J, with 18 bases between the two ends. Germline values: CDR1 LGHNA, CDR2 YSLEER.

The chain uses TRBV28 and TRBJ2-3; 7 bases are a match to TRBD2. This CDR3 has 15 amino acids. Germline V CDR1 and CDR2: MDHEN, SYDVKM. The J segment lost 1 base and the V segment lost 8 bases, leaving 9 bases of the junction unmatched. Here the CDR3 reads CASPPFGRGTDTQYF. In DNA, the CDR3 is TGTGCCAGCCCCCCCTTTGGGAGGGGCACAGATACGCAGTATTTT. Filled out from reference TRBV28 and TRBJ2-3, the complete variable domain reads DVKVTQSSRYLVKRTGEKVFLECVQDMDHENMFWYRQDPGLGLRLIYFSYDVKMKEKGDIPEGYSVSREKKERFSLILESASTNQTSMYLCASPPFGRGTDTQYFGPGTRLTVL.

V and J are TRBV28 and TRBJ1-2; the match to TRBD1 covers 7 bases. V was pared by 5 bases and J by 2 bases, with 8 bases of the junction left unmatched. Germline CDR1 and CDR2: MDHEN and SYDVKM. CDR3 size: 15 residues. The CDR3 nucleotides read TGTGCCAGCAGTACCCCAGGGACAGCAAACTATGGCTACACCTTC. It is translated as CASSTPGTANYGYTF.

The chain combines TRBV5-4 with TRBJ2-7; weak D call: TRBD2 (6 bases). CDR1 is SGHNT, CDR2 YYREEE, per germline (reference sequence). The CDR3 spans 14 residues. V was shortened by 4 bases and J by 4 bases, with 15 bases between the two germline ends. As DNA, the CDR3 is TGTGCCAGCAGCGGACCCTCTAGCGAGTACGAGCAGTACTTC. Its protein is CASSGPSSEYEQYF.

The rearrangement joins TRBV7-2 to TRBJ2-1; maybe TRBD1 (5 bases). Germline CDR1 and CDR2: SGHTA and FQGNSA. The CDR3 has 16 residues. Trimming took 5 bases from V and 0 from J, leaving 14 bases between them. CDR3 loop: CASSNQGRSSYNEQFF. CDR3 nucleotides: TGTGCCAGCAGCAACCAGGGCCGCAGCTCCTACAATGAGCAGTTCTTC.

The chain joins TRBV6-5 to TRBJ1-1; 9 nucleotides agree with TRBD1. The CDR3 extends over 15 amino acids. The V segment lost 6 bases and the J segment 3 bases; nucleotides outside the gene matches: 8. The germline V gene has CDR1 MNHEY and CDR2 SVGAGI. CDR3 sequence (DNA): TGTGCCAGCAGACACGGACAGGGGAGGGACACTGAAGCTTTCTTT. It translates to CASRHGQGRDTEAFF.

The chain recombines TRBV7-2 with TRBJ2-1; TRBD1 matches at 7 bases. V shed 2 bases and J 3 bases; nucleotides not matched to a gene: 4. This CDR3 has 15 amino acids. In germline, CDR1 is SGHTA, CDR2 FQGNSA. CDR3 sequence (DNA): TGTGCCAGCAGCTTATTTAACAGGGGCTACAATGAGCAGTTCTTC. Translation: CASSLFNRGYNEQFF.

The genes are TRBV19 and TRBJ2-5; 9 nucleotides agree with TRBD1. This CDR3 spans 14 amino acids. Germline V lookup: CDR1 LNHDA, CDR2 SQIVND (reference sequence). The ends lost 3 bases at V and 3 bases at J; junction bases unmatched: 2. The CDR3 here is CASSIDRGEETQYF. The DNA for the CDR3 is TGTGCCAGTAGTATCGACAGGGGGGAAGAGACCCAGTACTTC.

The DNA of the CDR3 is TGTGCCAGCTCACCACTCGGTACAGTGAGAGAAGAGACCCAGTACTTC. This gives the protein CASSPLGTVREETQYF. The chain recombines TRBV18 with TRBJ2-5; D is unresolved. The CDR3 contains 16 residues. The germline V and J ends were trimmed by 1 base and 3 bases, with 15 bases remaining between them. The germline V gene has CDR1 KGHSH and CDR2 LQKENI.

CDR3 sequence reads: CASSGLYGYTF. CDR3 bases: TGTGCCAGCAGCGGTCTCTATGGCTACACCTTC. The V and J genes are TRBV6-5 and TRBJ1-2; D ambiguous. Germline CDR1 is MNHEY and CDR2 is SVGAGI. Trimming shortened V by 6 bases and J by 4 bases, and 6 bases separated the two germline ends. The CDR3 runs to 11 residues.

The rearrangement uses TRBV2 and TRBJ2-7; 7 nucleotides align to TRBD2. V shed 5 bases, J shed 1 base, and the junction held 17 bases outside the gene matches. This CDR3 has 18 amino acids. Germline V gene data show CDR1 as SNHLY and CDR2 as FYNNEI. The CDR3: CASSRARGGGPPSYEQYF. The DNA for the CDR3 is TGTGCCAGCAGTCGGGCCCGGGGCGGGGGACCCCCTTCCTACGAGCAGTACTTC.

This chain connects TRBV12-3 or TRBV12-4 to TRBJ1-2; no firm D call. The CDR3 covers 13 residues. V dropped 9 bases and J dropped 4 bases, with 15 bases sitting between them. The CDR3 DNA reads TGTGCCAGTTCCGTGGGCCAGCCCTATGGCTACACCTTC. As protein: CASSVGQPYGYTF.

The DNA for the CDR3 is TGTGCCTGGAGTGTGAGGGCCCAAGAGACCCAGTACTTC. Translating it yields CAWSVRAQETQYF. This rearrangement joins TRBV30 to TRBJ2-5; TRBD2 is a possible D gene (5 bases). The germline gives CDR1 GTSNPN, CDR2 SVGIG (reference sequence). V was cut by 0 bases and J by 1 base, with 6 bases left in between. The CDR3 totals 13 residues.

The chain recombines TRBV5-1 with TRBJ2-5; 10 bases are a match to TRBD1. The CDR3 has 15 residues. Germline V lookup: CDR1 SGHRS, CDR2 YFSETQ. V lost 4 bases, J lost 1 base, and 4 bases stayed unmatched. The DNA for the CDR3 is TGCGCCAGCAGCCCCGGGACAGGGGCCCAAGAGACCCAGTACTTC. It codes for CASSPGTGAQETQYF.

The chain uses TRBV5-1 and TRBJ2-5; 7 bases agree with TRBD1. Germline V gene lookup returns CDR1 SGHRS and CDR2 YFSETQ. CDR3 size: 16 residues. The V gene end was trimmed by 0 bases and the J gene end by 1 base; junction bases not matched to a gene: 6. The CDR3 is CASSLGTGYSQETQYF. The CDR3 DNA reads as TGCGCCAGCAGCTTGGGGACAGGTTACTCCCAAGAGACCCAGTACTTC.

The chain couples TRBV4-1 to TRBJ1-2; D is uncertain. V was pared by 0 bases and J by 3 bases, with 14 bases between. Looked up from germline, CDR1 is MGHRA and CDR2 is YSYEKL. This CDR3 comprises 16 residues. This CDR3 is CASSQDQSRLYYGYTF. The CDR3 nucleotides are TGCGCCAGCAGCCAAGACCAAAGCCGGTTGTACTATGGCTACACCTTC.

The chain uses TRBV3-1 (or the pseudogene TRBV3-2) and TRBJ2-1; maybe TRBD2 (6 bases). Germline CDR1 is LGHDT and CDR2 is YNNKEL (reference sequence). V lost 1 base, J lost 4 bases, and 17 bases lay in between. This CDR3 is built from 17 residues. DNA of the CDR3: TGTGCCAGCAGCCAAGGCCCCCAGCGGGTTAGTTACAATGAGCAGTTCTTC. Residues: CASSQGPQRVSYNEQFF.

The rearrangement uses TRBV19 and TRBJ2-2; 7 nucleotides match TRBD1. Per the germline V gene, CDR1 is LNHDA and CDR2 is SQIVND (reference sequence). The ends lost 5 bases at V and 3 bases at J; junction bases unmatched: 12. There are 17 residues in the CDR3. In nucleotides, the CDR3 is TGTGCCAGTAGTCCCGGGGACAGCCGGTTGGACACCGGGGAGCTGTTTTTT. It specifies CASSPGDSRLDTGELFF.